Below, one T cell receptor (beta chain) is given with its context. This CDR3 is built from 13 residues. V dropped 6 bases and J dropped 10 bases, with 17 bases sitting between them. The record originates from a study of blood T cell repertoires in COVID-19. Study-level background: T cells, B-cell-depleted T cells, or PBMCs provided the cDNA or gDNA that served as material.

TCRdb's table, derived via immunoSEQ multiplex PCR, lists solely in-frame clones and lacks some. The profile covers nearly 350,000 clones, with about 88% appearing a single time and 7% to 8% taken by the ten largest. The chain carries TRBV12-3 or TRBV12-4 and TRBJ2-3, with D possibly TRBD2 on 5 matching bases. This receptor was taken from a woman aged 70 to 79 with COVID-19, enrolled during active disease. Sequencing was performed on peripheral blood. The CDR3 DNA reads TGTGCCAGCAGCCCCCCCCGTCCCGGGGCGCAGTATTTT. Its protein is CASSPPRPGAQYF.